The clone carrying this T cell receptor beta chain was counted at least ten times. The sample is drawn from a study of T-cell reconstitution after alpha-beta-depleted transplantation in children. Unique molecular identifiers tagged the TCRbeta library. MiXCR was run by TCRdb on the PCR reads, yielding one entry per CDR3 protein. The sample holds 350,000 to 400,000 distinct CDR3 sequences, approximately 12% seen once. The specimen comprised PBMCs, sampled from the stem cell graft. The source is a human donor who donated a stem cell graft to a child with Fanconi anemia.

The CDR3 loop is CASSGMRGAVDTQYF. The CDR3 DNA reads as TGTGCCAGCAGTGGTATGAGGGGGGCTGTAGATACGCAGTATTTT. The chain has TRBV12-3 or TRBV12-4 and TRBJ2-3; D tentatively fits TRBD1 or TRBD2 (6 bases each). The length of the CDR3 is 15 residues. Trimming took off 5 bases at V and 5 bases at J, with 17 bases between the two ends.